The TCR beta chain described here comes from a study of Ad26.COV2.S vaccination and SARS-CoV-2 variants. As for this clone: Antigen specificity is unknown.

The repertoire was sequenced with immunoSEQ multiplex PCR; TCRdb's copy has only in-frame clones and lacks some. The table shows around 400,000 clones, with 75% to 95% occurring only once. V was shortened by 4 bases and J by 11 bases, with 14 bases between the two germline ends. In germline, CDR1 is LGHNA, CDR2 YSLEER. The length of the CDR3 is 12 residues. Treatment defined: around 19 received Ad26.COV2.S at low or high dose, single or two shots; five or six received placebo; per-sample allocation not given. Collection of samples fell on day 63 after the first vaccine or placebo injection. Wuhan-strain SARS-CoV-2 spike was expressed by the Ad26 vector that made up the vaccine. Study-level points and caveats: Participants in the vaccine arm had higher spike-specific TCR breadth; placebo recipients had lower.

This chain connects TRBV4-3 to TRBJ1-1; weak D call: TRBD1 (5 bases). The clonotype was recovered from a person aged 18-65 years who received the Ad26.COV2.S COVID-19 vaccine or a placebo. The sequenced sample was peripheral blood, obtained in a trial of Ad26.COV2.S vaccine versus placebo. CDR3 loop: CASSLNAGRAFF. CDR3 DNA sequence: TGCGCCAGCAGCCTTAACGCGGGGCGCGCTTTCTTT.